This T cell receptor (beta chain) was sequenced for a study of cytomegalovirus exposure and HLA in healthy donors. Libraries were prepared by immunoSEQ multiplex PCR; TCRdb keeps only in-frame clonotypes and omits some of them. The table has some 220,000 clones, 90% to 95% seen once. Source material: PBMCs. The source is a woman younger than 30 in good health and CMV-seronegative.

The CDR3 spells CAGGPPGANVLTF. The CDR3 bases are TGTGCCGGCGGTCCCCCTGGGGCCAACGTCCTGACTTTC. This sequence joins TRBV30 and TRBJ2-6; D remains unclear. CDR3 length: 13 amino acids. Germline-derived CDR1 and CDR2 are GTSNPN and SVGIG (reference sequence). V was pared by 8 bases and J by 2 bases, with 10 bases between.